This T cell receptor (beta chain) was profiled in a study of blood T cell repertoires in COVID-19 (dated by TCRdb to about 2020). For the wider study: Samples from collaborators originated in the United States, Italy and Spain and spanned both the acute and convalescent phases of COVID-19. The material from the prospective study consisted of cDNA or gDNA derived from T cells, B-cell-depleted T cells, or PBMCs. The dataset comprised deeply sampled blood TCRbeta repertoires from subjects exposed to, actively infected with, or recovered from COVID-19. The repertoires were released in a freely available public database intended as a resource for research on the immune response to SARS-CoV-2. The samples were drawn from the first 160 participants of the ongoing ImmuneRACE study and from 1,200 or so subjects provided by 6 global collaborators. A de-identified subject ID, COVID-19 status, age in years and sex were almost always included in the sample metadata. Where HLA class I and class II types were available, the types were taken from metadata supplied by the sample provider, not from assay-based typing.

Study-level results and caveats: Clinical and demographic metadata were provided uncurated, with the amount varying by source and participant.

With regard to this clone: It lacks a known antigen. Base qualities are missing; no much larger clone stands one base away.

TCRbeta CDR3 regions were amplified from genomic DNA by means of the immunoSEQ Assay, a bias-controlled multiplex PCR. On the study's bioinformatics: The number of nucleated cells in each sample was estimated from the amplification of reference gene primers within the assay. To quantify the absolute abundance of each unique TCRbeta CDR3 rearrangement, sequence reads were collapsed and filtered. For each sample, productive Simpson clonality was calculated as the square root of Simpson's diversity index over productive rearrangements. The table comes from immuneACCESS by way of TCRdb, which keeps in-frame sequences with V and J called. Part of the clones is missing from these tables; in studies checked, under half for an unresolved V gene and the rest for unknown reasons. V, J and clone size are those of that table, while D and trimming were read from the DNA. Present in this sample are about 370,000 clones, 80% to 90% of which were seen just once. The ten biggest clones cover roughly 0.99% of the sample.

Participants in the prospective study were aged about 18 to 89 years, lived in 24 United States geographic areas, and enrolled through a virtual design. To assign participants to cohorts, the prospective study relied on clinical history that participants themselves reported in a screening survey and a study questionnaire. ImmuneRACE Cohort 3 recovered participants were defined by two consecutive negative NP/OP PCR tests, healthcare professional clearance, or symptom resolution. In the prospective study, whole blood, serum and a nasopharyngeal or oropharyngeal swab were collected from each participant by mobile phlebotomists. Participants in the prospective study had the option to provide additional blood draws and questionnaires over a roughly 2-month period. Before DNA extraction, blood samples from the prospective study were shipped at room temperature or frozen. According to the germline V gene, CDR1 reads SGHTA and CDR2 reads FQGNSA. V drops 1 base and J drops 6 bases, leaving 12 bases in between. The CDR3 measures 14 amino acids from cysteine to phenylalanine. Left in the record is the CDR3 DNA by itself, 42 bases read in frame from the first base.

The chain links TRBV7-2 with TRBJ1-1, with no confidently assigned D gene. The TCR was taken from a man between 18 and 35 years old who had recovered from COVID-19. The sequencing sample was made of PBMCs or T cells enriched from blood (not recorded which). The CDR3 corresponds to CASSLGGASAEAFF. The DNA sequence follows: TGTGCCAGCAGCTTAGGGGGAGCTAGCGCTGAAGCTTTCTTT.